The 2 T cell receptor beta chains below all came from one sample that was sequenced in a study of T-cell reconstitution after alpha-beta-depleted transplantation in children. For TCRbeta, the library was prepared with unique molecular identifiers. TCRdb re-derived calls from the PCR reads in MiXCR, one entry per CDR3 protein. Here the sample spans about 640,000 distinct CDR3 sequences, roughly 17% being singletons. Material: PBMCs from the stem cell graft donor, obtained from the stem cell graft. These receptors were taken from a human donor who donated a stem cell graft to a child with acute myeloid leukemia.

The gene calls are TRBV5-1 and TRBJ2-2; D is possibly TRBD1 (6 bases). V was clipped by 2 bases and J by 6 bases, with 11 bases between them. Germline CDR1 and CDR2: SGHRS and YFSETQ. There are 14 residues in the CDR3. CDR3 nucleotides: TGCGCCAGCAGCTTAACAGGGCCCGCCGGGGAGCTGTTTTTT. It specifies CASSLTGPAGELFF.

The genes are TRBV7-9 and TRBJ2-1; D is unresolved. CDR1 SEHNR and CDR2 FQNEAQ come from the germline V gene (reference sequence). The germline V and J ends were trimmed by 1 base and 10 bases, with 14 bases remaining between them. This CDR3 has 14 amino acids. The CDR3 spells CASSLERPLMEQFF. In DNA form, the CDR3 reads TGTGCCAGCAGCTTAGAGAGGCCCTTAATGGAGCAGTTCTTC.